The 12 T cell receptor beta chains in this list originate from one sample, sequenced in a study of shared clonotypes between healthy human individuals. The method was immunoSEQ multiplex PCR; TCRdb's version includes in-frame clones alone and lacks a portion of them. The data contain around 510,000 clones, around 96% of them singletons. The sequencing input was naive CD4+ T cells sorted from blood. The subset denotes: CD45RA+ positively selected. The receptors stem from a woman aged 30 to 39 in good health.

As for this clone: Other nucleotide sequences from this sample produce the same CDR3. The chain has TRBV11-2 and TRBJ2-5; D unresolved. There are 12 residues in the CDR3. Germline V gene data show CDR1 as SGHAT and CDR2 as FQNNGV. Trimming stripped 5 bases from V and 4 bases from J, with 8 bases between. The CDR3 sequence is CASSPVGETQYF. The CDR3, as DNA: TGTGCCAGCAGCCCGGTAGGAGAGACCCAGTACTTC.

V is TRBV28 and J is TRBJ2-3; D is possibly TRBD1 or TRBD2 (5 bases each). The CDR3 is 14 residues long. Germline CDR1 and CDR2: MDHEN and SYDVKM. The V end lost 8 bases, the J end lost 0 bases, and 12 bases lay between the germline ends. CDR3 protein: CASADGASTDTQYF. CDR3 nucleotide sequence: TGTGCCAGCGCGGACGGGGCTAGCACAGATACGCAGTATTTT.

The V gene is TRBV28, the J gene TRBJ2-2; perhaps TRBD1 as D (6 bases). This CDR3 spans 14 amino acids. Germline V gene data show CDR1 as MDHEN and CDR2 as SYDVKM. Between the trimmed V and J ends, which lost 4 bases and 4 bases, there was a span of 10 bases. The CDR3 DNA follows: TGTGCCAGCAGTTGGGGGCTTGTCACCGGGGAGCTGTTTTTT. The encoded protein is CASSWGLVTGELFF. Filled out from reference TRBV28 and TRBJ2-2, the complete variable domain reads DVKVTQSSRYLVKRTGEKVFLECVQDMDHENMFWYRQDPGLGLRLIYFSYDVKMKEKGDIPEGYSVSREKKERFSLILESASTNQTSMYLCASSWGLVTGELFFGEGSRLTVL.

The chain has TRBV27 and TRBJ2-5; 7 bases align to TRBD1. The last part of the DNA fits TRBJ2-7 better; the J call may be wrong. The CDR3 is 13 residues long. Looked up from germline, CDR1 is MNHEY and CDR2 is SMNVEV (reference sequence). The CDR3 sequence is CASSSGRGFEQYF. The CDR3 DNA reads TGTGCCAGCAGTTCAGGCAGGGGGTTCGAGCAGTACTTC.

The DNA of the CDR3 is TGTGCCAGCAGTGAAACCCCGGGACAGGGGAGCGACGAGCAGTACTTC. It specifies CASSETPGQGSDEQYF. The chain combines TRBV28 with TRBJ2-7; 10 nucleotides agree with TRBD1. Germline CDR1 is MDHEN and CDR2 is SYDVKM. J gave up 5 bases and V 5 bases, and 12 bases lay outside the gene matches. The CDR3 loop spans 16 amino acids.

The chain couples TRBV30 to TRBJ1-5, with 11 bases fitting TRBD1. The length of the CDR3 is 15 residues. The V gene's germline CDR1 is GTSNPN and CDR2 SVGIG (reference sequence). With 2 bases clipped from V and 5 bases from J, the junction kept 5 bases outside the gene matches. Here the CDR3 DNA reads TGTGCCTGGAGTACGGGACAGGGGGTCTATCAGCCCCAGCATTTT. Its protein is CAWSTGQGVYQPQHF. The full variable domain, rest sourced from reference TRBV30 and TRBJ1-5, is SQTIHQWPATLVQPVGSPLSLECTVEGTSNPNLYWYRQAAGRGLQLLFYSVGIGQISSEVPQNLSASRPQDRQFILSSKKLLLSDSGFYLCAWSTGQGVYQPQHFGDGTRLSIL.

The rearrangement links TRBV5-1 to TRBJ2-3; tentatively, D is TRBD2 (5 bases). Germline CDR1 and CDR2: SGHRS and YFSETQ. The length of the CDR3 is 16 residues. The V end was cut by 2 bases, the J end by 0 bases, with 13 bases between. The CDR3 region is CASSFSSPPSTDTQYF. In DNA, the CDR3 is TGCGCCAGCAGCTTCTCTAGCCCCCCAAGCACAGATACGCAGTATTTT.

The chain couples TRBV5-1 to TRBJ2-1; 8 positions agree with TRBD2. The CDR3 runs 16 residues. Trimming took 4 bases from V and 5 from J; bases not matched to a gene: 11. Germline V CDR1 and CDR2: SGHRS, YFSETQ. This chain's CDR3 is CASSPLPGGPDNEQFF. CDR3 sequence (DNA): TGCGCCAGCAGCCCGTTGCCGGGAGGGCCCGACAATGAGCAGTTCTTC.

V gene TRBV14 combines with J gene TRBJ2-7; 7 bases are a match to TRBD2. V lost 1 base, J lost 3 bases, and 9 bases stayed unmatched. CDR1 and CDR2 from the germline V gene are SGHDN and FVKESK. The CDR3 contains 16 residues. For the CDR3, the DNA is TGTGCCAGCAGCCAAGGTTTGGCGGGAGATAACTACGAGCAGTACTTC. As protein: CASSQGLAGDNYEQYF.

This clone has just a few counts. The gene calls are TRBV18 and TRBJ1-4; the D is unclear. This CDR3 has 16 residues. V was clipped by 4 bases and J by 0 bases, with 12 bases between them. From germline, CDR1 is KGHSH and CDR2 LQKENI. CDR3 sequence reads: CASSQRTFATNEKLFF. Written as DNA, the CDR3 is TGTGCCAGCTCACAGAGGACGTTTGCAACTAATGAAAAACTGTTTTTT.

The chain joins TRBV30 to TRBJ1-2, with a possible D match to TRBD1 (5 bases). Germline CDR1 reads GTSNPN; CDR2 reads SVGIG (reference sequence). The CDR3 covers 10 residues. With 3 bases removed from V and 13 bases from J, the gap between germline ends came to 12 bases. The DNA for the CDR3 is TGTGCCTGGAGCGGGCAGGGTTGCACCTTC. Encoded protein: CAWSGQGCTF.

The rearrangement uses TRBV2 and TRBJ2-4; the D gene is possibly TRBD2 (5 bases). This CDR3 is built from 13 residues. Germline V CDR1 and CDR2: SNHLY, FYNNEI. The V and J ends lost 7 bases and 4 bases respectively, with 11 bases between them. CDR3 sequence reads: CASTVGLKNIQYF. DNA for the CDR3: TGTGCCAGCACCGTCGGACTGAAAAACATTCAGTACTTC.